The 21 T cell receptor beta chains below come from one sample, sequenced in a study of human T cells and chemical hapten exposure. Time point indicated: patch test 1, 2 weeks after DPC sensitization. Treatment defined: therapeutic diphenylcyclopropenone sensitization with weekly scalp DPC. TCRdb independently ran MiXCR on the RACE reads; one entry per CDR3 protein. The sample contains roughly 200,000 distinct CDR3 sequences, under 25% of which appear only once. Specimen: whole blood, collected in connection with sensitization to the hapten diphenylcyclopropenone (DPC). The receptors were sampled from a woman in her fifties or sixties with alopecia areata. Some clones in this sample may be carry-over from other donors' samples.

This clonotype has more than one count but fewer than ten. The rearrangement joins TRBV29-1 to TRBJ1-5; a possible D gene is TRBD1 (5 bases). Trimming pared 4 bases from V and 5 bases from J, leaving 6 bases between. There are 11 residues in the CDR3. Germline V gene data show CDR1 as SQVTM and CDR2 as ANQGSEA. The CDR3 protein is CSVGDDQPQHF. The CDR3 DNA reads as TGCAGCGTTGGGGACGATCAGCCCCAGCATTTT.

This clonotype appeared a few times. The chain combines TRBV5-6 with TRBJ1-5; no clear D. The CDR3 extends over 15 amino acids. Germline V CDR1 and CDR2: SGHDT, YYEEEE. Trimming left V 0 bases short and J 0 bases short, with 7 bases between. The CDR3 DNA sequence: TGTGCCAGCAGCTTGGGCGGATATAGCAATCAGCCCCAGCATTTT. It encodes CASSLGGYSNQPQHF.

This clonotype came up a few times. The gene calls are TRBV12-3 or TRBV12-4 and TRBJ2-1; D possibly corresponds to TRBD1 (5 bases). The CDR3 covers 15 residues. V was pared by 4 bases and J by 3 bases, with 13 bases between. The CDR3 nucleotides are TGTGCCAGCAGTTCTCCCGACAGATTCTACAATGAGCAGTTCTTC. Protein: CASSSPDRFYNEQFF.

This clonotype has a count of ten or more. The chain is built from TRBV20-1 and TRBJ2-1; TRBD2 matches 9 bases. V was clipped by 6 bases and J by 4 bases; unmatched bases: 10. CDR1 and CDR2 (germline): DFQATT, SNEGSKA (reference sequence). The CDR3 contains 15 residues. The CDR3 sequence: CSAAQVLAGYNEQFF. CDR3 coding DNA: TGCAGTGCCGCCCAAGTGCTAGCGGGGTACAATGAGCAGTTCTTC.

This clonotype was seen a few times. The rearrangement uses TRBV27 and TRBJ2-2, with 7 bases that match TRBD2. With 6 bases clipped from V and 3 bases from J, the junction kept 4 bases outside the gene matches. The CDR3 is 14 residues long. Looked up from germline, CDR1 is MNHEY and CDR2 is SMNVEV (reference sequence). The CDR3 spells CASRSGTYTGELFF. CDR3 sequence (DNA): TGTGCCAGCAGGAGCGGGACGTACACCGGGGAGCTGTTTTTT.

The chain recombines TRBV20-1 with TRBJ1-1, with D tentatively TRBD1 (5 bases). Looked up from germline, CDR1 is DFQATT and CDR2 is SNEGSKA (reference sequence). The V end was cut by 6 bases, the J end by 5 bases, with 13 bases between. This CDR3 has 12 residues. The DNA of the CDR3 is TGCAGTGCACCGACTCAGGGAACTGAAGCTTTCTTT. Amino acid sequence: CSAPTQGTEAFF.

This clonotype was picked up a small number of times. The CDR3 DNA is TGTGCCAGCAGCTTACCACTAGCGGGGGTCACCTACAATGAGCAGTTCTTC. Residues: CASSLPLAGVTYNEQFF. The chain couples TRBV11-2 to TRBJ2-1, with 11 bases identical to TRBD2. Trimming at V came to 2 bases and at J to 2 bases, leaving 5 bases not matched to a gene. The CDR3 is 17 amino acids. The germline V gene encodes CDR1 SGHAT and CDR2 FQNNGV.

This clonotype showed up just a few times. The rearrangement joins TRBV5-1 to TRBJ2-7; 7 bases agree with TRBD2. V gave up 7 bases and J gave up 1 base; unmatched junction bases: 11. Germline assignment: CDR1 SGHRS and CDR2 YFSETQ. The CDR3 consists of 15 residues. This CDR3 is CASRPDGLVSYEQYF. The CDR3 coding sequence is TGCGCCAGCCGACCCGATGGACTAGTTTCCTACGAGCAGTACTTC.

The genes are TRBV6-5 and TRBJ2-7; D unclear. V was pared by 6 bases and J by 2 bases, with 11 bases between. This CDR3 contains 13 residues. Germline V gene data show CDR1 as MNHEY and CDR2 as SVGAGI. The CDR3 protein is CASSDRPAYEQYF. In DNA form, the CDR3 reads TGTGCCAGCAGCGATCGACCGGCCTACGAGCAGTACTTC.

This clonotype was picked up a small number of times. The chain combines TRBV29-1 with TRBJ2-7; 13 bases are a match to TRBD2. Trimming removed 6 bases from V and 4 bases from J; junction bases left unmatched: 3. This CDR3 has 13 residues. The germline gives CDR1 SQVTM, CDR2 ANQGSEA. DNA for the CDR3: TGCAGCGTGTGGACTAGCGGGAGTTACGAGCAGTACTTC. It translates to CSVWTSGSYEQYF.

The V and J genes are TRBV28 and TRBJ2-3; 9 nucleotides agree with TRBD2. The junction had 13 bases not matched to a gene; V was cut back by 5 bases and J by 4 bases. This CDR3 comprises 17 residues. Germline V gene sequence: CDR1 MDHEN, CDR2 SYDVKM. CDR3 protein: CASSPTGLALVADTQYF. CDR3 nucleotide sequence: TGTGCCAGCAGTCCGACCGGACTAGCGCTCGTTGCAGATACGCAGTATTTT.

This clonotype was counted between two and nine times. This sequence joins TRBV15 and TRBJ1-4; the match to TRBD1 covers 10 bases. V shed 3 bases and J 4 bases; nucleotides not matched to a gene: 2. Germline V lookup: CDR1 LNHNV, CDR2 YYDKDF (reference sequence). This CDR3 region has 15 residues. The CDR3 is CATSRGTGVNEKLFF. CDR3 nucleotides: TGTGCCACCAGCAGGGGGACAGGGGTTAATGAAAAACTGTTTTTT.

The CDR3 loop reads CASTIAGPYNEQFF. CDR3 sequence (DNA): TGTGCCAGCACAATCGCAGGCCCCTACAATGAGCAGTTCTTC. The V call is TRBV6-1, the J call TRBJ2-1; D not certain. V lost 7 bases to trimming and J lost 2 bases, with 12 bases between them. Germline V lookup: CDR1 MNHNS, CDR2 SASEGT. The CDR3 loop spans 14 amino acids.

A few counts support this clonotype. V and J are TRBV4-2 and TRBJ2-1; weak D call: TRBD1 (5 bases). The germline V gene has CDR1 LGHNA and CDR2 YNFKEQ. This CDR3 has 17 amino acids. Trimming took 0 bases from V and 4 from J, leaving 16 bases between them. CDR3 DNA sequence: TGTGCCAGCAGCCAAGATCGGCGATTGGACAATTACAATGAGCAGTTCTTC. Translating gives CASSQDRRLDNYNEQFF.

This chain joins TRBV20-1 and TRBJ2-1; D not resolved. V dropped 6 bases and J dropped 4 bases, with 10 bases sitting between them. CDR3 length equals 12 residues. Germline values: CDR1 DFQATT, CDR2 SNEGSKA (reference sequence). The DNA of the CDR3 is TGCAGTGCCGGAGAAGCGTACAATGAGCAGTTCTTC. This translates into CSAGEAYNEQFF.

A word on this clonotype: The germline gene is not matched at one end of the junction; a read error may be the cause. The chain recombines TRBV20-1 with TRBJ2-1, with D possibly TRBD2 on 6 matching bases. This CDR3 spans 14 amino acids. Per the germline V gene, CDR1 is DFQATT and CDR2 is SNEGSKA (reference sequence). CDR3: CGAPDYLDSNEQFF. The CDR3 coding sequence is TGCGGTGCCCCGGACTACCTTGACTCCAATGAGCAGTTCTTC.

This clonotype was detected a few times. CDR3 in amino acids: CASSGGEGARGFASEAFF. The DNA for the CDR3 is TGTGCCAGCAGTGGGGGTGAGGGGGCGCGTGGATTCGCCTCTGAAGCTTTCTTT. The rearrangement joins TRBV5-6 to TRBJ1-1; 7 nucleotides agree with TRBD1. Germline loops: CDR1 SGHDT, CDR2 YYEEEE. The CDR3 length is 18 residues. Trimming removed 5 bases from V and 6 bases from J; junction bases left unmatched: 22.

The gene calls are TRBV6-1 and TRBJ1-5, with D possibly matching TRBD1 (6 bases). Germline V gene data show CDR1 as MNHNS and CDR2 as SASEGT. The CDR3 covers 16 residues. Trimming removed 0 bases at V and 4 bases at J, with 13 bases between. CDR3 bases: TGTGCCAGCAGTGAAGCCTTGGGGGCTCAAAATCAGCCCCAGCATTTT. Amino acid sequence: CASSEALGAQNQPQHF.

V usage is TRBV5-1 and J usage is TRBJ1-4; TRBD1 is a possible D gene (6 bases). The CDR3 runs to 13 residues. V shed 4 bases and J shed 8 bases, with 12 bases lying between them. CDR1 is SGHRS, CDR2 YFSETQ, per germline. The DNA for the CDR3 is TGCGCCAGCAGCGTCTCCGGGACAGAAAAACTGTTTTTT. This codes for CASSVSGTEKLFF.

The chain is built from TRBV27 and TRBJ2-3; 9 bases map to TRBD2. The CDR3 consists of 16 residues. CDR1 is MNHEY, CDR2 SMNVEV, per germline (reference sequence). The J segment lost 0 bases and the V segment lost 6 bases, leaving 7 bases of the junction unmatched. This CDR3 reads CASSKTLAGSTDTQYF. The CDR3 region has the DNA TGTGCCAGCAGCAAAACTCTAGCGGGAAGCACAGATACGCAGTATTTT.

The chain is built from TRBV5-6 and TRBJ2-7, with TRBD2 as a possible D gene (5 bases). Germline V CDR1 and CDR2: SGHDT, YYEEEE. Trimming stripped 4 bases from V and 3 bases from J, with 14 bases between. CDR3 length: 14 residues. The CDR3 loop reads CASSHGEPLYEQYF. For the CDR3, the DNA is TGTGCCAGCAGCCATGGGGAGCCACTCTACGAGCAGTACTTC.